The following is a T cell receptor (beta chain) sequence with its context. These data come from a study of blood T cell repertoires in COVID-19. Across the study: The United States, Italy and Spain provided the acute and convalescent COVID-19 samples.

Original analysis: The authors estimated nucleated cell counts from reference gene primer amplification. Sequenced by immunoSEQ multiplex PCR; TCRdb stores in-frame clones only, minus some. V and J calls and clone size are those listed in that table; D and trimming were worked out from the DNA. The data hold tens of thousands of clones, with about three quarters observed a single time. The CDR3 length is 13 residues. V was pared by 5 bases and J by 0 bases, with 8 bases between. Sequenced sample: peripheral blood. The clonotype originates from a human donor with active or convalescent COVID-19. The donor label of this sample is uncertain. V usage is TRBV12-3 or TRBV12-4 and J usage is TRBJ2-7; D unresolved. CDR3: CASSRLPSYEQYF. DNA of the CDR3: TGTGCCAGCAGTCGGTTACCCTCCTACGAGCAGTACTTC.